This T cell receptor beta chain is from a study of response to subunit inactivated influenza vaccine. There are 16 residues in the CDR3. V lost 1 base and J 5 bases, leaving 17 bases between the germline ends. Germline values: CDR1 LGHDT, CDR2 YNNKEL (reference sequence). General study points: Authors proposed each seasonal influenza vaccination draws in few new T cells.

TCRdb re-analysed the RT-PCR reads in MiXCR, keeping a single row per CDR3 protein. The table includes about 780,000 distinct CDR3 sequences, less than 20% detected once. Points on this clonotype: Its specificity is unknown.

Sequenced material: PBMCs from blood, taken around 5 days after vaccination. The V gene is TRBV3-1, the J gene TRBJ2-5, with D unclear. This TCR was recovered from a man over 45 who received an inactivated influenza vaccine. The DNA for the CDR3 is TGTGCCAGCAGCCAAGGGAAGGCTTTTCCCTCGGAGACCCAGTACTTC. Amino acid sequence: CASSQGKAFPSETQYF.